The 14 T cell receptor beta chains reported below all come from one sample, sequenced in a study of regulatory T cells in long-lasting Graves disease. Documented time point: newly diagnosed GD, antithyroid drugs for less than 3 months. With RNA extracted from PBMCs as input, the TCR library was made. Arm-PCR of CDR3 regions and iRepertoire HTBI primers were the basis on which TCR beta libraries were built. One entry per CDR3 protein, called by TCRdb with MiXCR from the multiplex PCR reads. The profile shows roughly 380,000 distinct CDR3 sequences, over 15% of them singletons. These data also featured in a second study, about T cells in Graves' hyperthyroidism and ophthalmopathy.

This sample comprised peripheral blood mononuclear cells (PBMCs), obtained at new diagnosis, from a patient treated with antithyroid drugs. These receptors were taken from a man aged 35 to 55 with Graves disease.

Many counts were recorded for this clonotype. The rearrangement joins TRBV30 to TRBJ2-7; D remains unclear. Germline values: CDR1 GTSNPN, CDR2 SVGIG (reference sequence). The CDR3 length is 11 residues. V lost 5 bases to trimming and J lost 1 base, with 6 bases between them. In nucleotides, the CDR3 is TGTGCCTGGCAAATATCCTACGAGCAGTACTTC. Encoded protein: CAWQISYEQYF.

In this sample, this clonotype turned up many times. The chain carries TRBV6-2 or TRBV6-3 and TRBJ2-1; D possibly corresponds to TRBD1 (5 bases). Germline CDR1 reads MNHEY; CDR2 reads SVGEGT. V was trimmed by 2 bases and J by 3 bases, leaving 14 bases between them. CDR3 length: 16 residues. The CDR3: CASSYSATAYYNEQFF. The DNA for the CDR3 is TGTGCCAGCAGTTACAGCGCGACAGCTTACTACAATGAGCAGTTCTTC.

This clonotype was observed at least ten times. This chain joins TRBV2 and TRBJ2-3; unclear D gene. Per germline, CDR1 SNHLY and CDR2 FYNNEI. There are 16 residues in the CDR3. Trimming took off 1 base at V and 0 bases at J, with 11 bases between the two ends. CDR3 protein: CASSEDGSFSTDTQYF. The CDR3 region has the DNA TGTGCCAGCAGTGAAGACGGGTCCTTTAGCACAGATACGCAGTATTTT.

The sample holds a few counts of this clonotype. The genes are TRBV7-3 and TRBJ2-1; D might be TRBD2 (5 bases). The CDR3 spans 13 residues. The germline V gene encodes CDR1 SGHTA and CDR2 FQGTGA. Trimming stripped 5 bases from V and 6 bases from J, with 11 bases between. Here the CDR3 DNA reads TGTGCCAGCAGCCTTGCGGGCACCAATGAGCAGTTCTTC. Translating gives CASSLAGTNEQFF.

This clonotype has a count of ten or more. This chain joins TRBV3-1 and TRBJ2-1; tentative D call: TRBD2 (5 bases). The CDR3 is 15 amino acids. Per the germline V gene, CDR1 is LGHDT and CDR2 is YNNKEL (reference sequence). Deletions cut 3 bases from V and 5 bases from J, with 14 bases between. The CDR3 region is CASSQNGGSNNEQFF. The CDR3 bases are TGTGCCAGCAGCCAGAACGGAGGCTCGAACAATGAGCAGTTCTTC.

In this sample, this clonotype turned up a few times. A much larger clone differs from this one at a single base, so this may be a read error. The chain joins TRBV2 to TRBJ2-1, with TRBD2 as a possible D gene (6 bases). Germline CDR1 SNHLY, CDR2 FYNNEI. This CDR3 spans 13 amino acids. Trimming left V 6 bases short and J 10 bases short, with 16 bases between. The chain's CDR3 is CASRNPGTSEQFF. CDR3 DNA: TGTGCCAGCAGAAACCCCGGGACTTCCGAGCAGTTCTTC. The full variable domain, completed using reference TRBV2 and TRBJ2-1, is EPEVTQTPSHQVTQMGQEVILRCVPISNHLYFYWYRQILGQKVEFLVSFYNNEISEKSEIFDDQFSVERPDGSNFTLKIRSTKLEDSAMYFCASRNPGTSEQFFGPGTRLTVL.

This clonotype has at least ten counts. The chain recombines TRBV30 with TRBJ2-5; D uncertain. This CDR3 spans 11 amino acids. The germline V gene encodes CDR1 GTSNPN and CDR2 SVGIG (reference sequence). V lost 0 bases and J lost 4, with 3 bases in between. CDR3 coding DNA: TGTGCCTGGAGTGTACTAGAGACCCAGTACTTC. Its translation is CAWSVLETQYF. Combining the CDR3 with reference TRBV30 and TRBJ2-5 gives the whole variable domain SQTIHQWPATLVQPVGSPLSLECTVEGTSNPNLYWYRQAAGRGLQLLFYSVGIGQISSEVPQNLSASRPQDRQFILSSKKLLLSDSGFYLCAWSVLETQYFGPGTRLLVL.

V gene TRBV5-1 combines with J gene TRBJ2-7; D possibly matches TRBD1 or TRBD2 (6 bases each). This CDR3 comprises 13 residues. Looked up from germline, CDR1 is SGHRS and CDR2 is YFSETQ. Trimming removed 4 bases from V and 6 bases from J, with 14 bases in between. This CDR3 is CASSLARGREQYF. CDR3 bases: TGCGCCAGCAGCCTTGCTCGGGGGCGCGAGCAGTACTTC.

This clonotype appeared many times. The genes are TRBV20-1 and TRBJ2-5; 9 bases fit TRBD1. The CDR3 extends over 16 amino acids. V was pared by 5 bases and J by 4 bases, with 14 bases of the junction left unmatched. The germline V gene has CDR1 DFQATT and CDR2 SNEGSKA (reference sequence). The DNA for the CDR3 is TGCAGTGCTCCCGTACGCCGGGACAGGGCTGGAGAGACCCAGTACTTC. Its protein is CSAPVRRDRAGETQYF.

This clonotype has a count of ten or more. The J gene is TRBJ2-3, the V gene TRBV2, with 9 bases matching TRBD2. The germline V gene has CDR1 SNHLY and CDR2 FYNNEI. V lost 8 bases, J lost 7 bases, and 4 bases stayed unmatched. There are 12 residues in the CDR3. CDR3 protein: CASCTSGHTQYF. DNA for the CDR3: TGTGCCAGCTGTACTAGCGGGCATACGCAGTATTTT.

This clonotype has more than one count but fewer than ten. This chain joins TRBV2 and TRBJ1-6; 7 bases match TRBD1. This CDR3 is 14 amino acids long. J gave up 7 bases and V 6 bases, and 6 bases lay outside the gene matches. CDR1 is SNHLY and CDR2 is FYNNEI in the germline V gene. DNA for the CDR3: TGTGCCAGCAGCAGAAGACAGGGAAATTCACCCCTCCACTTT. It yields the protein CASSRRQGNSPLHF. Using reference TRBV2 and TRBJ1-6 for the parts outside the CDR3, the full variable domain is EPEVTQTPSHQVTQMGQEVILRCVPISNHLYFYWYRQILGQKVEFLVSFYNNEISEKSEIFDDQFSVERPDGSNFTLKIRSTKLEDSAMYFCASSRRQGNSPLHFGNGTRLTVT.

This clonotype showed up many times. The J gene is TRBJ1-1, the V gene TRBV5-1; 8 bases fit TRBD1. Germline V gives CDR1 SGHRS, CDR2 YFSETQ. This CDR3 is 13 amino acids long. The junction had 6 bases not matched to a gene; V was cut back by 4 bases and J by 7 bases. The CDR3 region has the DNA TGCGCCAGCAGCCTCGGACAGGGCGGTGAAGCTTTCTTT. This encodes CASSLGQGGEAFF.

This clonotype was observed a few times. The V and J genes are TRBV29-1 and TRBJ2-7, with a possible D match to TRBD1 (5 bases). V lost 7 bases, J lost 6 bases, and 16 bases lay in between. The CDR3 consists of 12 residues. Germline V gives CDR1 SQVTM, CDR2 ANQGSEA. In DNA form, the CDR3 reads TGCAGCGCCCGAACGCAGGGAAGCGAGCAGTACTTC. Protein product: CSARTQGSEQYF.

At least ten counts were recorded for this clonotype. The CDR3 DNA sequence: TGTGCCAGCAGCCTAGCGGGGGGGGCCGACAATGAGCAGTTCTTC. Its translation is CASSLAGGADNEQFF. This rearrangement joins TRBV7-3 to TRBJ2-1; 12 bases are shared with TRBD2. Germline loops: CDR1 SGHTA, CDR2 FQGTGA. J lost 5 bases, V lost 5 bases, and 4 bases had no gene match. The CDR3 covers 15 residues.